This T cell receptor (beta chain) came from a study of metastatic and nonmetastatic thyroid tumors (dated by TCRdb to about 2020). With respect to the entire study: Repertoires were compared across peripheral blood and tumor or nodule tissue samples from malignant and benign thyroid patients.

Before undergoing thyroid surgery, none of the patients had been given any kind of treatment. The study retrospectively analysed patient clinical samples collected from the early 2010s to the late 2010s using T-cell receptor beta sequencing. Clipping removes 4 bases from V and 4 bases from J, with 4 as the unmatched junction base count. CDR1 and CDR2 are read off the germline V gene (reference sequence) as LNHDA and SQIVND. The CDR3 numbers 14 residues from cysteine through phenylalanine. Kept here is only the CDR3 DNA, which spans 42 bases and is read in frame from base 1. Library preparation used PCR. Sequencing was carried out with an Illumina HiSeq 4000. The TCR beta-chain CDR3 region of each patient was profiled by high-throughput sequencing. On the study's bioinformatics: Drawing on CDR3 differences between clinicopathological groups, the researchers built a classifier meant to tell apart patients with distant-metastatic papillary thyroid cancer. The Shannon index was used to measure repertoire diversity, and the Morisita-Horn index was used to measure how similar tumor and blood repertoires were. TCRdb ran its own pipeline on the public reads, namely fastp trimming at Q25 and MiXCR clone calling, and kept in-frame beta chains. These V and J calls derive from TCRdb rather than the authors' analysis. The sample contains more than 90,000 clones, about 13% of them found a single time. The ten biggest clones cover about 11% of the sample.

What the research found in general, with its limitations: TCR beta diversity was reported as significantly higher in malignant tumors than in benign nodules, in both blood and tumor samples.

This clone was observed at least ten times. The antigen this receptor binds is unknown. Base qualities are not at hand, and no much larger clone is one base apart. Sequencing used blood. The chain couples TRBV19 to TRBJ1-5; TRBD1 matches 7 bases in the middle. This sequence originates from a female donor with papillary thyroid cancer or a benign thyroid nodule (not recorded which). Some clones in this sample may be carry-over from other donors' samples. The DNA sequence is as follows: TGTGCCAGTAGTACAGGGGGACGGAATCAGCCCCAGCATTTT. It specifies CASSTGGRNQPQHF.